Shown below are 10 T cell receptor beta chains from a single sample sequenced in a study of blood T cell repertoires in COVID-19. Sequencing was performed with immunoSEQ multiplex PCR; in TCRdb, only in-frame clones are kept and a portion is missing. The top ten clones hold 28% of a sample with about 71,000 clones, roughly 83% of them seen once. The material sequenced was peripheral blood. The receptors originated from a man aged 65 to 79 with acute or convalescent COVID-19.

Only one count was recorded for this clone. This chain joins TRBV6-6 and TRBJ2-7; 7 bases are a match to TRBD2. The germline V gene has CDR1 MNHNY and CDR2 SVGAGI (reference sequence). There are 12 residues in the CDR3. The V gene end was trimmed by 5 bases and the J gene end by 6 bases; junction bases not matched to a gene: 4. CDR3 nucleotides: TGTGCCAGCAGTCCGGCGGGGGTCGAGCAGTACTTC. It is translated as CASSPAGVEQYF.

V usage is TRBV7-9 and J usage is TRBJ2-7, with TRBD2 as a possible D gene (5 bases). The V and J ends lost 1 base and 5 bases respectively, with 12 bases between them. The CDR3 runs to 14 residues. CDR1 SEHNR and CDR2 FQNEAQ come from the germline V gene (reference sequence). In DNA, the CDR3 is TGTGCCAGCAGCTTAGATGGGTCGGGGAACGAGCAGTACTTC. Translated: CASSLDGSGNEQYF.

This clone is a singleton in its sample. The chain joins TRBV3-1 (or the pseudogene TRBV3-2) to TRBJ2-2; weak D call: TRBD2 (6 bases). The V gene's germline CDR1 is LGHDT and CDR2 YNNKEL (reference sequence). Trimming stripped 5 bases from V and 1 base from J, with 11 bases between. CDR3 size: 15 residues. The DNA for the CDR3 is TGTGCCAGCAGCTCCGGGACTGTGAACACCGGGGAGCTGTTTTTT. Protein: CASSSGTVNTGELFF.

The rearrangement joins TRBV2 to TRBJ1-5, with 7 bases lining up with TRBD1. Germline V gives CDR1 SNHLY, CDR2 FYNNEI. After removal of 6 bases from V and 15 bases from J, the junction contained 5 bases not matched to a gene. The CDR3 consists of 10 residues. Here the CDR3 reads CASRGQVLHF. The CDR3 DNA sequence: TGTGCCAGCAGAGGACAGGTTCTGCATTTT. Looking up the rest from reference TRBV2 and TRBJ1-5 gives the full variable domain: EPEVTQTPSHQVTQMGQEVILRCVPISNHLYFYWYRQILGQKVEFLVSFYNNEISEKSEIFDDQFSVERPDGSNFTLKIRSTKLEDSAMYFCASRGQVLHFGDGTRLSIL.

The chain joins TRBV5-1 to TRBJ2-5; D unresolved. V lost 2 bases, J lost 3 bases, and 11 bases lay in between. The V gene's germline CDR1 is SGHRS and CDR2 YFSETQ. The CDR3 runs 14 residues. The CDR3 spells CASSFGNREETQYF. The CDR3 region has the DNA TGCGCCAGCAGCTTTGGTAACAGAGAAGAGACCCAGTACTTC. Full variable domain (remainder filled in from reference TRBV5-1 and TRBJ2-5): KAGVTQTPRYLIKTRGQQVTLSCSPISGHRSVSWYQQTPGQGLQFLFEYFSETQRNKGNFPGRFSGRQFSNSRSEMNVSTLELGDSALYLCASSFGNREETQYFGPGTRLLVL.

CDR3 coding DNA: TGCAGCGTTGTCCTACCGCCTAGACAGGGATCAACTAATGAAAAACTGTTTTTT. It is translated as CSVVLPPRQGSTNEKLFF. The chain employs TRBV29-1 and TRBJ1-4; TRBD1 aligns across 7 bases. CDR3 length equals 18 residues. Germline CDR1 is SQVTM and CDR2 is ANQGSEA. The ends lost 4 bases at V and 0 bases at J; junction bases unmatched: 14. The whole variable domain, filled in from reference TRBV29-1 and TRBJ1-4, reads SAVISQKPSRDICQRGTSLTIQCQVDSQVTMMFWYRQQPGQSLTLIATANQGSEATYESGFVIDKFPISRPNLTFSTLTVSNMSPEDSSIYLCSVVLPPRQGSTNEKLFFGSGTQLSVL.

V is TRBV9 and J is TRBJ2-5; 12 nucleotides align to TRBD2. From germline, CDR1 is SGDLS and CDR2 YYNGEE. V lost 0 bases, J lost 5 bases, and 8 bases stayed unmatched. CDR3 length: 17 amino acids. CDR3 in DNA: TGTGCCAGCAGCGTAGGTTCTAGCGGGAGGGAACGGGAGACCCAGTACTTC. It is translated as CASSVGSSGRERETQYF.

The chain employs TRBV7-8 and TRBJ2-1; 7 bases are a match to TRBD2. The CDR3 sequence is 14 residues long. CDR1 and CDR2 (germline): SGHVS, FQNEAQ. Unmatched junction bases numbered 6, after V lost 6 bases and J lost 4 bases. The CDR3 sequence: CASRDGLVYNEQFF. CDR3 bases: TGTGCCAGCAGGGACGGACTAGTATACAATGAGCAGTTCTTC.

This chain connects TRBV18 to TRBJ1-1; maybe TRBD1 (6 bases). CDR1 and CDR2 (germline): KGHSH, LQKENI. This CDR3 region has 12 residues. Trimming took 1 base from V and 7 from J, leaving 7 bases between them. In DNA form, the CDR3 reads TGTGCCAGCTCACCACTACAGGGTGAAGCTTTCTTT. Its translation: CASSPLQGEAFF.

The chain links TRBV5-1 to TRBJ1-1; possible D gene TRBD1, 5 bases. The germline V gene has CDR1 SGHRS and CDR2 YFSETQ. The CDR3 sequence is 14 residues long. The V end lost 3 bases, the J end lost 5 bases, and 14 bases lay between the germline ends. This CDR3 reads CASSSDGGVTEAFF. In nucleotides, the CDR3 is TGCGCCAGCAGCTCGGATGGGGGGGTAACTGAAGCTTTCTTT.